The TCR beta chain described here comes from a study of T cells after yellow fever vaccination. Study results and caveats: Re-detected after boosting: most primary clones, 96% of CD4 and over 80% of CD8.

UMIs were added to TCR cDNA along with a universal primer site when it was made by 5'RACE template switching. Each CDR3 protein gets one entry after TCRdb re-called the 5' RACE reads with MiXCR. The sample has a few hundred thousand distinct CDR3 sequences, about 5.2% seen once. This clonotype has a count of ten or more. Its antigen remains unknown. The V gene lost 1 base and the J gene lost 7 bases, with 12 bases spanning the gap. CDR1 SGHRS and CDR2 YFSETQ come from the germline V gene. This CDR3 contains 14 residues. The sequencing here drew on CD4+ T cells sorted from PBMCs, taken on the day of the yellow fever booster vaccination. This clonotype was sampled from a man aged 18-30 years who received the YFV17D yellow fever vaccine. The chain couples TRBV5-1 to TRBJ2-1; D call uncertain. The CDR3 is CASSLSASENEQFF. For the CDR3, the DNA is TGCGCCAGCAGCTTGAGCGCTTCGGAGAATGAGCAGTTCTTC.